The 24 T cell receptor beta chains presented below share a single source sample, sequenced in a study of shared T cell receptors in the human thymus. The protocol was immunoSEQ multiplex PCR, while the TCRdb copy is restricted to in-frame clones and leaves out a portion. The sample has about 660,000 clones, more than 70% seen once. These sequences were also reported in another study, on human thymus T cells.

Material for sequencing was thymocytes. Every receptor here comes from a boy in the first two years of life with a congenital heart defect.

This clone appeared once. The chain carries TRBV5-4 and TRBJ2-3, with D tentatively TRBD2 (5 bases). Looked up from germline, CDR1 is SGHNT and CDR2 is YYREEE (reference sequence). Trimming took off 4 bases at V and 1 base at J, with 10 bases between the two ends. This CDR3 contains 14 residues. The CDR3 coding sequence is TGTGCCAGCAGCGGACTTGGGGGCACAGATACGCAGTATTTT. This translates into CASSGLGGTDTQYF.

This clone was seen only once. The gene calls are TRBV5-6 and TRBJ2-1; 16 bases map to TRBD2. The germline V gene has CDR1 SGHDT and CDR2 YYEEEE. Germline trimming cut 4 bases from V and 8 bases from J; bases unmatched to any gene: 15. The CDR3 covers 19 residues. The CDR3 DNA follows: TGTGCCAGCAGCCCGGGACTAGCGGGAGGGCCCTCAGAGTATGATGAGCAGTTCTTC. Protein: CASSPGLAGGPSEYDEQFF.

The chain carries TRBV10-3 and TRBJ2-3, with D perhaps TRBD2 (6 bases). Between the trimmed V and J ends, which lost 2 bases and 3 bases, there was a span of 12 bases. Per the germline V gene, CDR1 is ENHRY and CDR2 is SYGVKD. The CDR3 is 15 residues long. The CDR3 sequence is CAISEGGRWTDTQYF. In nucleotides, the CDR3 is TGTGCCATCAGTGAGGGAGGGAGGTGGACAGATACGCAGTATTTT.

V usage is TRBV7-8 and J usage is TRBJ2-2, with 8 bases lining up with TRBD2. V lost 5 bases and J lost 4; bases outside the gene matches: 9. The CDR3 contains 16 residues. CDR1 is SGHVS, CDR2 FQNEAQ, per germline. CDR3 in DNA: TGTGCCAGCAGCCCTATTAAAGGACTAGCCACCGGGGAGCTGTTTTTT. The encoded protein is CASSPIKGLATGELFF.

The chain joins TRBV9 to TRBJ2-1, with D possibly matching TRBD1 (6 bases). The CDR3 runs 11 residues. The V end lost 3 bases, the J end lost 11 bases, and 9 bases lay between the germline ends. Germline V lookup: CDR1 SGDLS, CDR2 YYNGEE. The CDR3, as DNA: TGTGCCAGCAGCGATCAGGGGAAGCAGTTCTTC. This gives the protein CASSDQGKQFF.

The gene calls are TRBV19 and TRBJ2-3, with D possibly matching TRBD2 (5 bases). The germline CDR1 and CDR2 sequences are LNHDA and SQIVND (reference sequence). Trimming stripped 7 bases from V and 0 bases from J, with 11 bases between. This CDR3 comprises 14 residues. The CDR3 sequence is CASKQAESTDTQYF. The CDR3, as DNA: TGTGCCAGTAAGCAAGCGGAGAGCACAGATACGCAGTATTTT.

The chain joins TRBV4-3 to TRBJ2-2, with D possibly matching TRBD1 (6 bases). Trimming cost V 0 bases and J 7 bases, with 15 bases left between them. The germline CDR1 and CDR2 sequences are LGHNA and YSLEER. The CDR3 loop spans 16 amino acids. CDR3 sequence: CASSQEVAGVIGELFF. CDR3 bases: TGCGCCAGCAGCCAAGAAGTAGCAGGGGTGATCGGGGAGCTGTTTTTT.

The chain is built from TRBV5-1 and TRBJ1-6; 8 bases map to TRBD1. After removal of 0 bases from V and 5 bases from J, the junction contained 7 bases not matched to a gene. CDR1 and CDR2 (germline): SGHRS, YFSETQ. There are 17 residues in the CDR3. The CDR3 nucleotides read TGCGCCAGCAGCTTGGCCGGACAGGGCCAGGATAATTCACCCCTCCACTTT. This translates into CASSLAGQGQDNSPLHF. Variable domain in full (rest from reference TRBV5-1 and TRBJ1-6): KAGVTQTPRYLIKTRGQQVTLSCSPISGHRSVSWYQQTPGQGLQFLFEYFSETQRNKGNFPGRFSGRQFSNSRSEMNVSTLELGDSALYLCASSLAGQGQDNSPLHFGNGTRLTVT.

The chain employs TRBV5-1 and TRBJ1-1; no firm D call. V lost 6 bases to trimming and J lost 0 bases, with 21 bases between them. CDR3 size: 17 residues. CDR1 and CDR2 (germline): SGHRS, YFSETQ. Here the CDR3 reads CASKSNRGLSMNTEAFF. Written as DNA, the CDR3 is TGCGCCAGCAAATCCAACCGTGGACTTAGCATGAACACTGAAGCTTTCTTT.

The V gene is TRBV6-6, the J gene TRBJ1-5, with 8 bases matching TRBD1. After removal of 0 bases from V and 4 bases from J, the junction contained 2 bases not matched to a gene. This CDR3 region has 15 residues. CDR1 and CDR2 (germline): MNHNY, SVGAGI (reference sequence). DNA for the CDR3: TGTGCCAGCAGTTACTCGGACAGGGTTAATCAGCCCCAGCATTTT. Protein sequence: CASSYSDRVNQPQHF.

The chain joins TRBV28 to TRBJ2-1, with D perhaps matching TRBD1 (6 bases). The germline V and J ends were trimmed by 3 bases and 6 bases, with 18 bases remaining between them. Germline lookup yields CDR1 MDHEN and CDR2 SYDVKM. This CDR3 is built from 16 residues. CDR3 nucleotides: TGTGCCAGCAGTTTCCCCTCAAGGACAGCAAGCAATGAGCAGTTCTTC. Protein: CASSFPSRTASNEQFF.

As concerns this clone: The identical CDR3 is also encoded by other nucleotide sequences in the sample. The rearrangement links TRBV9 to TRBJ1-3; TRBD1 matches 8 bases. This CDR3 has 15 amino acids. The trim removed 0 bases at V and 2 bases at J, leaving 1 base unmatched. Per the germline V gene, CDR1 is SGDLS and CDR2 is YYNGEE. The CDR3 bases are TGTGCCAGCAGCGTAGCGACAGGGGCTGGAAACACCATATATTTT. Translation gives CASSVATGAGNTIYF. Drawing the rest from reference TRBV9 and TRBJ1-3, the complete variable domain is DSGVTQTPKHLITATGQRVTLRCSPRSGDLSVYWYQQSLDQGLQFLIQYYNGEERAKGNILERFSAQQFPDLHSELNLSSLELGDSALYFCASSVATGAGNTIYFGEGSWLTVV.

This chain links TRBV4-3 with TRBJ2-7; D is unclear. Trimming took off 1 base at V and 1 base at J, with 8 bases between the two ends. CDR3 length: 14 amino acids. Germline-derived CDR1 and CDR2 are LGHNA and YSLEER. The chain's CDR3 is CASSQVQFSYEQYF. In DNA, the CDR3 is TGCGCCAGCAGCCAAGTTCAGTTTTCCTACGAGCAGTACTTC.

This chain links TRBV29-1 with TRBJ2-5, with a weak D call TRBD2 (6 bases). The CDR3 is 12 amino acids. Germline CDR1 is SQVTM and CDR2 is ANQGSEA. V was shortened by 7 bases and J by 3 bases, with 12 bases between the two germline ends. CDR3 loop: CSDRDFKETQYF. CDR3 DNA sequence: TGCAGCGATCGGGACTTCAAAGAGACCCAGTACTTC.

The CDR3 DNA reads as TGCGCCAGCAGCTTGCATACAGGGAATTCTAACTATGGCTACACCTTC. The encoded protein is CASSLHTGNSNYGYTF. The gene calls are TRBV5-1 and TRBJ1-2; TRBD1 might be the D (6 bases). V was shortened by 1 base and J by 0 bases, with 13 bases between the two germline ends. CDR1 is SGHRS, CDR2 YFSETQ, per germline. The CDR3 loop spans 16 amino acids.

J is TRBJ2-7 and V is TRBV27; TRBD1 might be the D (6 bases). This CDR3 spans 13 amino acids. The V gene lost 3 bases and the J gene lost 9 bases, with 15 bases spanning the gap. In germline, CDR1 is MNHEY, CDR2 SMNVEV (reference sequence). CDR3 sequence: CASSFDGAGVQYF. The CDR3 DNA reads TGTGCCAGCAGTTTTGATGGGGCAGGGGTGCAGTACTTC.

This clone was found a few times. The chain recombines TRBV28 with TRBJ2-3; 9 positions agree with TRBD1. The CDR3 spans 16 residues. V shed 4 bases and J 0 bases; nucleotides not matched to a gene: 5. Germline V CDR1 and CDR2: MDHEN, SYDVKM. The CDR3 sequence is CASSSRGQGSTDTQYF. DNA of the CDR3: TGTGCCAGCAGTTCGAGGGGACAGGGAAGCACAGATACGCAGTATTTT.

The chain combines TRBV12-5 with TRBJ2-1, with TRBD2 identical over 7 bases. Germline CDR1 and CDR2: LGHNT and FRNRAP. After removal of 2 bases from V and 5 bases from J, the junction contained 3 bases not matched to a gene. This CDR3 has 14 residues. CDR3 in DNA: TGTGCTAGTGGTTTGCGCGGGAGCAACAATGAGCAGTTCTTC. It translates to CASGLRGSNNEQFF.

This clone was observed a few times. J is TRBJ2-5 and V is TRBV10-3; D is unresolved. The CDR3 contains 12 residues. Germline V gene lookup returns CDR1 ENHRY and CDR2 SYGVKD. Trimming removed 2 bases from V and 2 bases from J, with 3 bases in between. The CDR3 nucleotides read TGTGCCATCAGTGAGCCGCAAGAGACCCAGTACTTC. Its translation is CAISEPQETQYF.

The chain combines TRBV28 with TRBJ1-4; D remains ambiguous. CDR1 is MDHEN, CDR2 SYDVKM, per germline. The CDR3 is made up of 15 amino acids. V was cut by 4 bases and J by 5 bases, with 14 bases left in between. The CDR3 bases are TGTGCCAGCAGTTCCCCCTTCACACCAAATGAAAAACTGTTTTTT. This gives the protein CASSSPFTPNEKLFF.

The chain has TRBV7-9 and TRBJ1-5; TRBD1 aligns across 8 bases. Germline V gene data show CDR1 as SEHNR and CDR2 as FQNEAQ (reference sequence). Trimming cost V 4 bases and J 3 bases; bases outside gene matches: 17. This CDR3 has 19 residues. For the CDR3, the DNA is TGTGCCAGCAGCTCAGCGGGCGACAGGGGAGTCGCCTACAATCAGCCCCAGCATTTT. It encodes CASSSAGDRGVAYNQPQHF.

There are a few counts of this clone. This sequence joins TRBV5-6 and TRBJ1-4, with 8 positions matching TRBD1. The V segment lost 3 bases and the J segment 0 bases; nucleotides outside the gene matches: 10. Germline V gives CDR1 SGHDT, CDR2 YYEEEE. CDR3 length: 18 amino acids. CDR3 nucleotide sequence: TGTGCCAGCAGCTCCCGGACAGGGTGGGGGGCAACTAATGAAAAACTGTTTTTT. Its translation: CASSSRTGWGATNEKLFF.

The J gene is TRBJ1-5, the V gene TRBV27; TRBD1 aligns across 8 bases. CDR3 length equals 14 residues. The V and J ends lost 8 bases and 0 bases, in that order; junction bases with no gene match: 3. The germline CDR1 and CDR2 sequences are MNHEY and SMNVEV (reference sequence). The CDR3 DNA sequence: TGTGCCAGCGGACAGGGTAATAGCAATCAGCCCCAGCATTTT. Its protein product is CASGQGNSNQPQHF.

The rearrangement links TRBV2 to TRBJ1-1, with D perhaps TRBD1 (5 bases). Trimming took off 8 bases at V and 1 base at J, with 17 bases between the two ends. This CDR3 has 15 amino acids. CDR1 and CDR2 (germline): SNHLY, FYNNEI. The DNA of the CDR3 is TGTGCCAGCTACTTAAGGGGACTGACGAACACTGAAGCTTTCTTT. Translating it yields CASYLRGLTNTEAFF.